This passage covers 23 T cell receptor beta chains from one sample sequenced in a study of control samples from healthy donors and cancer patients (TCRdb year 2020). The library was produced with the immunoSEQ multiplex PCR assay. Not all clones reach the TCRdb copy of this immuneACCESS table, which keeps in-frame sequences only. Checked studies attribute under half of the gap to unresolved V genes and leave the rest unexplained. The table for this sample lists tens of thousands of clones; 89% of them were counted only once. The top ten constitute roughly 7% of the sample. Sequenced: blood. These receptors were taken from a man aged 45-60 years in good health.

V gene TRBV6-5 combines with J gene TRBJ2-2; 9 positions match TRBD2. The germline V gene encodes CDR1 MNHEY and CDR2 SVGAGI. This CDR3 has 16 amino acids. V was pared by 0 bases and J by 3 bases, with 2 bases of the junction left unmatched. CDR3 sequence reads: CASSYSGLAYTGELFF. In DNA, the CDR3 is TGTGCCAGCAGTTACTCGGGACTAGCTTACACCGGGGAGCTGTTTTTT.

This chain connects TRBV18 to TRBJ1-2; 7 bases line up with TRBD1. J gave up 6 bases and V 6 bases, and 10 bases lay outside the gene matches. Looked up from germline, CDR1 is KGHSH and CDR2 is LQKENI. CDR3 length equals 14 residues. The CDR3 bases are TGTGCCAGCTCTCCCGGAACAGGGGCCCATGGCTACACCTTC. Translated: CASSPGTGAHGYTF.

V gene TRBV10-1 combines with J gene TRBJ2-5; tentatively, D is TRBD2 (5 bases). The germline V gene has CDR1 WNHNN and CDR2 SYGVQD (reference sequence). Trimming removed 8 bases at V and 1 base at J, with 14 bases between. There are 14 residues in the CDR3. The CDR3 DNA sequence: TGCGCCAGCGCCATCTTAGCGAGCCAAGAGACCCAGTACTTC. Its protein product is CASAILASQETQYF.

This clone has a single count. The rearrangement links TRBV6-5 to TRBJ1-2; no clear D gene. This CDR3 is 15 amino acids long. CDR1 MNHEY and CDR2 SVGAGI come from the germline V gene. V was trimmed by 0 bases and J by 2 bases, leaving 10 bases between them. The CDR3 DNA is TGTGCCAGCAGTTACTCGGGAAGGATCAACTATGGCTACACCTTC. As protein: CASSYSGRINYGYTF.

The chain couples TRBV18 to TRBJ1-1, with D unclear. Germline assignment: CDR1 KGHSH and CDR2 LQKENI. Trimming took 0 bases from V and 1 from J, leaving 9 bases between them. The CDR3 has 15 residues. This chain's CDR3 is CASSPPLRGNTEAFF. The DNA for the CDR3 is TGTGCCAGCTCACCACCGTTGCGAGGGAACACTGAAGCTTTCTTT. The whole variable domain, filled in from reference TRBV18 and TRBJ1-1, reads NAGVMQNPRHLVRRRGQEARLRCSPMKGHSHVYWYRQLPEEGLKFMVYLQKENIIDESGMPKERFSAEFPKEGPSILRIQQVVRGDSAAYFCASSPPLRGNTEAFFGQGTRLTVV.

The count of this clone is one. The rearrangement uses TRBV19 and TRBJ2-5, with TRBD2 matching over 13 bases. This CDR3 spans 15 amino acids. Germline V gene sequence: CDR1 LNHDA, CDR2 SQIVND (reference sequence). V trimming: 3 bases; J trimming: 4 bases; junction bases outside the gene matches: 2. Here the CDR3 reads CASSIRTSGGETQYF. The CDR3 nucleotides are TGTGCCAGTAGTATTAGGACTAGCGGGGGAGAGACCCAGTACTTC. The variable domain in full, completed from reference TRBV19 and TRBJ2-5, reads DGGITQSPKYLFRKEGQNVTLSCEQNLNHDAMYWYRQDPGQGLRLIYYSQIVNDFQKGDIAEGYSVSREKKESFPLTVTSAQKNPTAFYLCASSIRTSGGETQYFGPGTRLLVL.

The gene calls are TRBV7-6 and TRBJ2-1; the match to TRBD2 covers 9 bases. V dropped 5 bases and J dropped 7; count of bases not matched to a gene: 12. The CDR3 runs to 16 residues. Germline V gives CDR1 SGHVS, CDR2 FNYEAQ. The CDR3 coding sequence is TGTGCCAGCAGCGACTCGGGGGCGGGGGGGCCGAATGAGCAGTTCTTC. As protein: CASSDSGAGGPNEQFF.

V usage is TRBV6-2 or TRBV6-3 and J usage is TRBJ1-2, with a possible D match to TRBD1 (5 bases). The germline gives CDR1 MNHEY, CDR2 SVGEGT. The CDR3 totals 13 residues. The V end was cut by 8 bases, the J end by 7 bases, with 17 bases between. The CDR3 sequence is CASGLEGLGGYTF. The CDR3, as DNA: TGTGCCAGCGGTTTGGAGGGGCTAGGTGGCTACACCTTC.

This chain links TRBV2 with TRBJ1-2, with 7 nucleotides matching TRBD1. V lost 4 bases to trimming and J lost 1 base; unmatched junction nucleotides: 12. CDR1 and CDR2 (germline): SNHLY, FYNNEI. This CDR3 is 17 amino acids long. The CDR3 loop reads CASSGPATGIFNYGYTF. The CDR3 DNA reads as TGTGCCAGCAGTGGTCCTGCGACAGGGATCTTTAACTATGGCTACACCTTC.

CDR3 sequence (DNA): TGTGCCAGCAGGGGATTTACAGGGGGAGAAAAACTGTTTTTT. Its protein product is CASRGFTGGEKLFF. The V gene is TRBV7-9, the J gene TRBJ1-4; 8 nucleotides agree with TRBD1. V lost 6 bases to trimming and J lost 8 bases; unmatched junction nucleotides: 8. The CDR3 length is 14 residues. Germline V gene sequence: CDR1 SEHNR, CDR2 FQNEAQ (reference sequence).

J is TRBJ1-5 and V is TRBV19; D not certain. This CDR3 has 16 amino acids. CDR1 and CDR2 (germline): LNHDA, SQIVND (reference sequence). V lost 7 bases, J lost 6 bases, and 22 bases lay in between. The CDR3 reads CASTPPGASGGQPQHF. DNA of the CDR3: TGTGCCAGTACCCCCCCGGGAGCCAGCGGAGGTCAGCCCCAGCATTTT.

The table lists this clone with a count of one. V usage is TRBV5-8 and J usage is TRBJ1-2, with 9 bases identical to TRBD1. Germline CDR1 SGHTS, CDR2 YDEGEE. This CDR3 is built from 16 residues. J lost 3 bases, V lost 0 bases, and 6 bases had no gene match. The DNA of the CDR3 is TGTGCCAGCAGCTTGGACAGGGGGCCCCTTGACTATGGCTACACCTTC. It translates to CASSLDRGPLDYGYTF.

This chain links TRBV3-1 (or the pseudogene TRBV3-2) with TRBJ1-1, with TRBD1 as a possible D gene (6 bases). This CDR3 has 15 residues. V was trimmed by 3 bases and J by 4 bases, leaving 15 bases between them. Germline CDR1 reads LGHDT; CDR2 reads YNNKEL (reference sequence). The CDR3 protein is CASSQVPRTATEAFF. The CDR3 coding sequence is TGTGCCAGCAGCCAGGTACCCCGGACAGCCACTGAAGCTTTCTTT.

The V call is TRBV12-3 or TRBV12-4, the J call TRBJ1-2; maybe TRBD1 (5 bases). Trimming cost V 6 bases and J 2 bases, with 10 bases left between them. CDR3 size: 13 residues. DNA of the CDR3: TGTGCCAGCAGGGGACGGCCAAACTATGGCTACACCTTC. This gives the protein CASRGRPNYGYTF.

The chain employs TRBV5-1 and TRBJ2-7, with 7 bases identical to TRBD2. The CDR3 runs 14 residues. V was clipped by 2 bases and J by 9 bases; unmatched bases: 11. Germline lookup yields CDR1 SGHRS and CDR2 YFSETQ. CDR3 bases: TGCGCCAGCAGCTTAACAACGACTAGCTCGGGGCAGTACTTC. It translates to CASSLTTTSSGQYF.

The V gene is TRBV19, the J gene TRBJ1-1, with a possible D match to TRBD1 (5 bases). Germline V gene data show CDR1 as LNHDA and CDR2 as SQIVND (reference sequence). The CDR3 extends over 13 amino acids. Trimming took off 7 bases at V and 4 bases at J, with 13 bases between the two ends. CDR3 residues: CASTLTQGTEAFF. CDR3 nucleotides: TGTGCCAGTACCTTAACCCAGGGCACTGAAGCTTTCTTT. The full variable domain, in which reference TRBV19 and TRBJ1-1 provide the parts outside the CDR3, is DGGITQSPKYLFRKEGQNVTLSCEQNLNHDAMYWYRQDPGQGLRLIYYSQIVNDFQKGDIAEGYSVSREKKESFPLTVTSAQKNPTAFYLCASTLTQGTEAFFGQGTRLTVV.

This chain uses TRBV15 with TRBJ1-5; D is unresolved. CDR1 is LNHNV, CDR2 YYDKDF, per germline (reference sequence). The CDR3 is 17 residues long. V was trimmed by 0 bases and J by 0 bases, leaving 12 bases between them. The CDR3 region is CATSRDVLGNSNQPQHF. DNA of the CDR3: TGTGCCACCAGCAGAGATGTGTTAGGGAATAGCAATCAGCCCCAGCATTTT.

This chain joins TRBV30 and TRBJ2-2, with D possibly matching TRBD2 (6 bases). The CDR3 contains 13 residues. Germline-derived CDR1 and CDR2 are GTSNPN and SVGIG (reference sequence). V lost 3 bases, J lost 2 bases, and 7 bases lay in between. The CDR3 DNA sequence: TGTGCCTGGAGGGGACTTAACACCGGGGAGCTGTTTTTT. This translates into CAWRGLNTGELFF.

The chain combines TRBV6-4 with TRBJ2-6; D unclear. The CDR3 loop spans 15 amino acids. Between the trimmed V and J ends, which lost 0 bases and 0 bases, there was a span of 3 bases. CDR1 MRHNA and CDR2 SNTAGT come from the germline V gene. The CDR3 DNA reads TGTGCCAGCAGTGACTCGAGCTCTGGGGCCAACGTCCTGACTTTC. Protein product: CASSDSSSGANVLTF.

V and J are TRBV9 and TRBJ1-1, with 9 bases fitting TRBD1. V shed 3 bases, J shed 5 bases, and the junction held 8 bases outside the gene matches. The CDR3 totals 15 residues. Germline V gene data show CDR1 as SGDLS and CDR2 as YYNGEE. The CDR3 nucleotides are TGTGCCAGCAGCGCCCAGACAGGGGGTTGGACTGAAGCTTTCTTT. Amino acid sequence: CASSAQTGGWTEAFF.

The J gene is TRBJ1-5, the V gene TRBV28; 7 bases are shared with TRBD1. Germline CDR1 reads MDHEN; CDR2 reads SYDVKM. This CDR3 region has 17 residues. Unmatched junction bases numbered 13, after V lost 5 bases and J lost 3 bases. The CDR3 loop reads CASSPIPRGVTNQPQHF. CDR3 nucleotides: TGTGCCAGCAGTCCTATCCCCAGGGGGGTTACCAATCAGCCCCAGCATTTT. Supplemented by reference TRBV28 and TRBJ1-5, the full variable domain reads DVKVTQSSRYLVKRTGEKVFLECVQDMDHENMFWYRQDPGLGLRLIYFSYDVKMKEKGDIPEGYSVSREKKERFSLILESASTNQTSMYLCASSPIPRGVTNQPQHFGDGTRLSIL.

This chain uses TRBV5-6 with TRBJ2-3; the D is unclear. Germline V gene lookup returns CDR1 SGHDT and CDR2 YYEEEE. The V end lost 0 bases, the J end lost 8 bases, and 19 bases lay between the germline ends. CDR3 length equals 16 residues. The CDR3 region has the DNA TGTGCCAGCAGCTTGGACGCTAGTTTGGGTTTAATTACGCAGTATTTT. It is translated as CASSLDASLGLITQYF. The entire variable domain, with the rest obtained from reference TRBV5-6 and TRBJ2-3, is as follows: DAGVTQSPTHLIKTRGQQVTLRCSPKSGHDTVSWYQQALGQGPQFIFQYYEEEERQRGNFPDRFSGHQFPNYSSELNVNALLLGDSALYLCASSLDASLGLITQYFGPGTRLTVL.

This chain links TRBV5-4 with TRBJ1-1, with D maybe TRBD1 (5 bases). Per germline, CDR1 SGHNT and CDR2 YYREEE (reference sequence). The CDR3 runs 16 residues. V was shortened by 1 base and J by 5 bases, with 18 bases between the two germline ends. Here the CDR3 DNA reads TGTGCCAGCAGCTTGTCCGGGTTGAGGGGCTGGACTGAAGCTTTCTTT. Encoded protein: CASSLSGLRGWTEAFF.